These T cell receptor beta chains were read from a single sample in a study of Graves' ophthalmopathy and Graves' hyperthyroidism. Each CDR3 protein is one row after TCRdb ran MiXCR on the multiplex PCR reads. Here the sample spans roughly 1.1 million distinct CDR3 sequences, around a third being singletons. The sequencing input was peripheral blood or thyroid tissue (not recorded which). These receptors were obtained from an adult man with Graves' hyperthyroidism. The CDR3 runs from the conserved cysteine through the conserved F or W. A D gene is named only where the DNA matches it firmly. Only some rows state a clone size, as once, few, many or a class for expanded clones.

TRBJ1-5 | - | 15 | TRBV28 | few | CASKTSGVGDQPQHF | TGTGCCAGCAAGACCTCAGGGGTTGGAGATCAGCCCCAGCATTTT
TRBJ2-7 | TRBD2 | 11 | TRBV29-1 | many | CSTWTRGEQYF | TGCAGCACCTGGACTAGGGGCGAGCAGTACTTC
TRBJ1-2 | - | 14 | TRBV6-5 | few | CASSYSGGIYGYTF | TGTGCCAGCAGTTACTCGGGCGGAATCTATGGCTACACCTTC
TRBJ1-1 | - | 18 | TRBV20-1 | few | CSARDEGDAARMNTEAFF | TGCAGTGCTAGAGATGAAGGTGACGCAGCGCGCATGAACACTGAAGCTTTCTTT
TRBJ2-2 | - | 13 | TRBV14 | - | CASSQAWAGELFF | TGTGCCAGCAGCCAAGCGTGGGCCGGGGAGCTGTTTTTT
TRBJ2-6 | - | 15 | TRBV19 | many | CASTEGQHGANVLTF | TGTGCCAGTACCGAAGGGCAACATGGGGCCAACGTCCTGACTTTC
TRBJ1-1 | - | 13 | TRBV28 | few | CASSLDTSTEAFF | TGTGCCAGCAGTCTAGACACCAGCACTGAAGCTTTCTTT
TRBJ1-1 | - | 15 | TRBV7-8 | - | CASSFQGSGNTEAFF | TGTGCCAGCAGTTTCCAAGGATCGGGGAACACTGAAGCTTTCTTT
TRBJ1-1 | - | 17 | TRBV7-8 | few | CASSLGGRQPQNTEAFF | TGTGCCAGCAGCTTGGGGGGTAGACAACCCCAGAACACTGAAGCTTTCTTT
TRBJ1-2 | - | 13 | TRBV5-6 | - | CASSLGTRGGYTF | TGTGCCAGCAGCCTAGGGACTAGAGGTGGCTACACCTTC
TRBJ1-6 | TRBD1 | 16 | TRBV4-3 | many | CASSPTGTGKYSPLHF | TGCGCCAGCAGCCCGACAGGGACAGGGAAATACTCACCCCTCCACTTT
TRBJ1-5 | TRBD1 | 15 | TRBV12-3/TRBV12-4 | - | CASRMTGGGNQPQHF | TGTGCCAGCAGGATGACAGGGGGTGGCAATCAGCCCCAGCATTTT
TRBJ1-3 | TRBD1 | 16 | TRBV7-9 | - | CASSTSDRGSGNTIYF | TGTGCCAGCAGTACCTCGGACAGGGGCTCTGGAAACACCATATATTTT
TRBJ1-6 | - | 13 | TRBV25-1 | - | CAVLGRGNSPLHF | TGTGCCGTCTTAGGCAGGGGTAATTCACCCCTCCACTTT
TRBJ2-7 | TRBD1 | 16 | TRBV14 | few | CASSPSSGTGGYEQYF | TGTGCCAGCAGCCCCTCTTCCGGGACAGGGGGTTACGAGCAGTACTTC
TRBJ2-7 | TRBD1 | 15 | TRBV10-2 | few | CASSAQTGTSYEQYF | TGCGCCAGCAGTGCGCAGACAGGGACCTCCTACGAGCAGTACTTC
TRBJ2-7 | TRBD2 | 15 | TRBV11-2 | - | CASSRDASGSYEQYF | TGTGCCAGCAGCCGAGATGCTAGCGGCTCCTACGAGCAGTACTTC
TRBJ2-2 | - | 16 | TRBV7-2 | - | CASSSVGGLNTGELFF | TGTGCCAGCAGCTCCGTCGGCGGGTTGAACACCGGGGAGCTGTTTTTT
TRBJ1-4 | - | 11 | TRBV10-3 | - | CAISSDEKLFF | TGTGCTATCAGCAGTGATGAAAAACTGTTTTTT
TRBJ1-5 | TRBD1 | 15 | TRBV5-1 | - | CASSQGTGGTEPQHF | TGCGCCAGCAGCCAAGGGACAGGGGGAACGGAGCCCCAGCATTTT